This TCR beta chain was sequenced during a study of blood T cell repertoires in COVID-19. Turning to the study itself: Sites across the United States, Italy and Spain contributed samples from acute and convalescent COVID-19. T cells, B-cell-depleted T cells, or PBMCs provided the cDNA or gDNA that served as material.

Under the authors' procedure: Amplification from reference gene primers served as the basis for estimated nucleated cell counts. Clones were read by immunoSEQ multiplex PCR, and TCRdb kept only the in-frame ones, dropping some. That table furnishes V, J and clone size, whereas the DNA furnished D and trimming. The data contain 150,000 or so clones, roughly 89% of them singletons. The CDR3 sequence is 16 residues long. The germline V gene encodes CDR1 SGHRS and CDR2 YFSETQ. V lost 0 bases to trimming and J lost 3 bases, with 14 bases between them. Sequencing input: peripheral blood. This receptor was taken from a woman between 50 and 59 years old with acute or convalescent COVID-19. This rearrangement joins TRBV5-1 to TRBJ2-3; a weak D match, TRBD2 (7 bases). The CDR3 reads CASSLAGRGGTDTQYF. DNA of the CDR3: TGCGCCAGCAGCTTGGCCGGTAGGGGGGGTACAGATACGCAGTATTTT.